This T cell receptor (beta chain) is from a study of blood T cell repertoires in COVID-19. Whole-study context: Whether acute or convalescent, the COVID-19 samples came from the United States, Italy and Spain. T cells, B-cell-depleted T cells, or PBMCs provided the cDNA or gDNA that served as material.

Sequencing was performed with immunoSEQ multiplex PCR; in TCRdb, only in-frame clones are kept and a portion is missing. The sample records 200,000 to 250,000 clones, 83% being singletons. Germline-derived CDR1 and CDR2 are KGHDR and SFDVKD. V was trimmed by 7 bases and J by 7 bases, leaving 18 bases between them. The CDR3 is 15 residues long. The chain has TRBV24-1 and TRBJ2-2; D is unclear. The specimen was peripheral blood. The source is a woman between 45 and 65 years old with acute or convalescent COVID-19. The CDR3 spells CATSRSRVGHGELFF. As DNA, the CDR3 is TGTGCCACCAGCCGAAGCCGGGTAGGCCACGGGGAGCTGTTTTTT.